This T cell receptor beta chain comes out of a study of CD8 T cells in ankylosing spondylitis. V trimming: 1 base; J trimming: 4 bases; junction bases outside the gene matches: 0. The CDR3 is made up of 15 amino acids. Germline V gene sequence: CDR1 MGHRA, CDR2 YSYEKL. This clonotype is a singleton in its sample. Its antigen is as yet unknown. The study, taken as a whole, reports: A TCR beta motif of eight or nine highly homologous variants seemed to mark ankylosing spondylitis blood. Matched synovial fluid from ankylosing spondylitis patients was reported to be enriched for disease-linked clones.

MiXCR, applied by TCRdb to the 5' RACE reads, yields one record per CDR3 protein. The sample contains approximately 150,000 distinct CDR3 sequences, 30% to 40% of which appear only once. J is TRBJ2-5 and V is TRBV4-1; TRBD2 matches at 13 bases. The clonotype was recovered from a male donor with ankylosing spondylitis. The sample was synovial fluid, either unsorted or a sorted T cell fraction (not recorded which). The CDR3 loop is CASSQGTSGRETQYF. The CDR3 DNA sequence: TGCGCCAGCAGCCAAGGGACTAGCGGGAGAGAGACCCAGTACTTC.